One sample yielded the 29 T cell receptor beta chains listed below, sequenced in a study of spatial heterogeneity in lung cancer. Documented time point: sample taken at primary tumor resection. The study sequenced unsorted whole RNA from tumor, nontumor lung or frozen PBMC. One entry per CDR3 protein results from TCRdb running MiXCR on the 5' RACE reads. The sample shows about 2,500 distinct CDR3 sequences, 3.5% to 5% of them seen only once. The input for sequencing was normal lung tissue next to the tumor, taken at surgery. These receptors came from a female donor with early-stage non-small cell lung cancer.

By sample fraction, this clonotype is medium-sized. A library made for alpha chains picked up this beta chain off target, so its size means little. The CDR3: CASSQGTGIPPQHF. Written as DNA, the CDR3 is TGTGCCAGCAGCCAAGGAACAGGTATCCCTCCCCAGCATTTT. The chain links TRBV3-1 to TRBJ1-5; D might be TRBD1 (5 bases). Looked up from germline, CDR1 is LGHDT and CDR2 is YNNKEL (reference sequence). V lost 1 base and J 10 bases, leaving 14 bases between the germline ends. This CDR3 has 14 residues.

By share of the sample, this clonotype is medium-sized (0.01 to 0.1%). This beta chain was picked up by a library intended for alpha chains and is off target, so its count carries little meaning. The V gene is TRBV24-1, the J gene TRBJ1-5; possibly TRBD1 for D (6 bases). CDR3 length: 17 amino acids. In germline, CDR1 is KGHDR, CDR2 SFDVKD. Between the trimmed V and J ends, which lost 6 bases and 0 bases, there was a span of 17 bases. The CDR3 DNA follows: TGTGCCACCAGTTCCTCGGGGGGCCAGGCTAGCAATCAGCCCCAGCATTTT. Translated: CATSSSGGQASNQPQHF.

This clonotype has more than one count but fewer than ten. This beta chain lies outside the target of a library built for alpha chains; its clone size means little. The chain couples TRBV7-9 to TRBJ1-6; D is unclear. CDR1 is SEHNR, CDR2 FQNEAQ, per germline (reference sequence). With 3 bases removed from V and 10 bases from J, the gap between germline ends came to 7 bases. The CDR3 loop spans 12 amino acids. The CDR3 nucleotides are TGTGCCAGCAGCTTCGGCGAATCACCCCTCCACTTT. It translates to CASSFGESPLHF.

This clonotype qualifies as medium-sized. Since the library was made to target alpha chains, this beta chain is a stray read and its abundance is not meaningful. The chain couples TRBV9 to TRBJ2-1, with D tentatively TRBD1 or TRBD2 (5 bases each). Looked up from germline, CDR1 is SGDLS and CDR2 is YYNGEE. V was clipped by 3 bases and J by 5 bases, with 9 bases between them. This CDR3 is 13 amino acids long. CDR3 in amino acids: CASSAGANNEQFF. In DNA form, the CDR3 reads TGTGCCAGCAGCGCCGGGGCCAACAATGAGCAGTTCTTC. Using reference TRBV9 and TRBJ2-1 for the parts outside the CDR3, the full variable domain is DSGVTQTPKHLITATGQRVTLRCSPRSGDLSVYWYQQSLDQGLQFLIQYYNGEERAKGNILERFSAQQFPDLHSELNLSSLELGDSALYFCASSAGANNEQFFGPGTRLTVL.

This clonotype came up a few times. Being off target in a library aimed at alpha chains, this beta chain has a size of little meaning. The rearrangement joins TRBV9 to TRBJ2-2, with D maybe TRBD1 (5 bases). The length of the CDR3 is 13 residues. Germline CDR1 is SGDLS and CDR2 is YYNGEE. The germline V and J ends were trimmed by 3 bases and 6 bases, with 9 bases remaining between them. Here the CDR3 reads CASSEAGSGELFF. CDR3 DNA sequence: TGTGCCAGCAGCGAGGCAGGGTCCGGGGAGCTGTTTTTT.

This clonotype is categorized as medium-sized. This beta chain represents an off-target read in a library built for alpha chains; its size is of limited meaning. The chain recombines TRBV7-9 with TRBJ2-1, with 11 bases that match TRBD2. CDR3 length: 17 amino acids. Germline trimming cut 8 bases from V and 1 base from J; bases unmatched to any gene: 10. Germline lookup yields CDR1 SEHNR and CDR2 FQNEAQ (reference sequence). CDR3 sequence (DNA): TGTGCCAGCTGCTCACTAGCGGGAGATGGGTCCTACAATGAGCAGTTCTTC. This encodes CASCSLAGDGSYNEQFF.

Concerning this clonotype: A much bigger clone sits one base away, suggesting this may be a read error. Because the library targeted alpha chains, this beta chain is an off-target read whose size means little. This chain uses TRBV24-1 with TRBJ2-2; 7 nucleotides line up with TRBD1. The CDR3 loop spans 14 amino acids. Germline assignment: CDR1 KGHDR and CDR2 SFDVKD. V trimming: 6 bases; J trimming: 9 bases; junction bases outside the gene matches: 9. Here the CDR3 DNA reads TGTGCCACCAGTAGACAGGGCCAAATCAGGGAGCTGTTTTTT. Its translation is CATSRQGQIRELFF.

This clonotype appeared a few times. This beta chain is off target for a library built for alpha chains, so its abundance means little. This sequence joins TRBV10-2 and TRBJ2-3, with D maybe TRBD2 (6 bases). V gave up 5 bases and J gave up 4 bases, with 13 bases separating them. The CDR3 runs to 14 residues. CDR1 WSHSY and CDR2 SAAADI come from the germline V gene. CDR3 region: CASSPTRVADTQYF. The CDR3 DNA reads TGCGCCAGCAGTCCGACTAGAGTGGCAGATACGCAGTATTTT.

Notes on this clonotype: This may arise from a read error, as a much more abundant clone is one base away. The conserved closing phenylalanine or tryptophan is absent in this CDR3, likely reflecting a read error. Since the library was made to target alpha chains, this beta chain is a stray read and its abundance is not meaningful. This chain joins TRBV7-3 and TRBJ2-1; 8 bases align to TRBD2. The CDR3 runs to 15 residues. Germline values: CDR1 SGHTA, CDR2 FQGTGA. V trimming: 6 bases; J trimming: 6 bases; junction bases outside the gene matches: 10. The CDR3 loop reads CASRLSGGAFNEQFI. The CDR3 nucleotides are TGTGCCAGCAGACTCAGCGGGGGCGCCTTCAATGAGCAGTTCATC.

In its sample, this clonotype ranks as medium-sized. Little can be read into the size of this beta chain, an off-target read in a library designed for alpha chains. The chain carries TRBV10-2 and TRBJ2-2; 7 positions match TRBD1. Germline CDR1 is WSHSY and CDR2 is SAAADI. The CDR3 extends over 14 amino acids. With 6 bases clipped from V and 3 bases from J, the junction kept 4 bases outside the gene matches. In DNA, the CDR3 is TGCGCCAGCAGGTCCGGGACAGACACCGGGGAGCTGTTTTTT. It yields the protein CASRSGTDTGELFF.

This clonotype is labeled as medium-sized. The size of this beta chain means little, since it is a stray read in a library made for alpha chains. The rearrangement joins TRBV5-5 to TRBJ2-5; no clear D. The CDR3 has 14 residues. Trimming stripped 4 bases from V and 5 bases from J, with 15 bases between. Germline values: CDR1 SGHKS, CDR2 YYEKEE (reference sequence). The DNA for the CDR3 is TGTGCCAGCAGCCCCCCTTTTCAGGCGGAGACCCAGTACTTC. This translates into CASSPPFQAETQYF. Full variable domain (remainder filled in from reference TRBV5-5 and TRBJ2-5): DAGVTQSPTHLIKTRGQQVTLRCSPISGHKSVSWYQQVLGQGPQFIFQYYEKEERGRGNFPDRFSARQFPNYSSELNVNALLLGDSALYLCASSPPFQAETQYFGPGTRLLVL.

In this sample, this clonotype is medium-sized. This beta chain turned up in a library designed for alpha chains; as an off-target read, its abundance says little. V gene TRBV14 combines with J gene TRBJ2-7; 10 bases align to TRBD2. Germline V gene sequence: CDR1 SGHDN, CDR2 FVKESK. Losses at the gene ends were 6 bases for V and 4 bases for J; bases not matched to a gene: 9. The CDR3 runs to 15 residues. CDR3 DNA: TGTGCCAGCAGGCGGACTAGCGGAGTATCTTACGAGCAGTACTTC. Its translation is CASRRTSGVSYEQYF. Drawing the rest from reference TRBV14 and TRBJ2-7, the complete variable domain is EAGVTQFPSHSVIEKGQTVTLRCDPISGHDNLYWYRRVMGKEIKFLLHFVKESKQDESGMPNNRFLAERTGGTYSTLKVQPAELEDSGVYFCASRRTSGVSYEQYFGPGTRLTVT.

This clonotype is large. This beta chain turned up in a library designed for alpha chains; as an off-target read, its abundance says little. The CDR3: CASSIRTGLSQPQHF. The CDR3 DNA follows: TGTGCCAGTAGTATCCGGACAGGTCTAAGCCAGCCCCAGCATTTT. V usage is TRBV19 and J usage is TRBJ1-5, with TRBD1 identical over 7 bases. V lost 3 bases to trimming and J lost 7 bases; unmatched junction nucleotides: 9. The CDR3 has 15 amino acids. The germline gives CDR1 LNHDA, CDR2 SQIVND (reference sequence).

This clonotype is termed medium-sized. With the library built for alpha chains, this beta chain is off target and its frequency is not meaningful. The rearrangement joins TRBV27 to TRBJ1-5; D ambiguous. This CDR3 has 17 residues. V dropped 3 bases and J dropped 0 bases, with 15 bases sitting between them. CDR1 and CDR2 (germline): MNHEY, SMNVEV (reference sequence). The CDR3 loop is CASSLVPGPNSNQPQHF. The DNA of the CDR3 is TGTGCCAGCAGTTTGGTACCAGGTCCTAATAGCAATCAGCCCCAGCATTTT.

This clonotype has only a few counts. The library was designed around alpha chains, so this beta chain is a stray read whose abundance carries little weight. For the CDR3, the DNA is TGTGCCAGCAGTTACTCGACCTCCAATCAGCCCCAGCATTTT. Its protein product is CASSYSTSNQPQHF. The chain uses TRBV6-6 and TRBJ1-5; D gene unclear. V lost 0 bases to trimming and J lost 3 bases, with 6 bases between them. The germline V gene encodes CDR1 MNHNY and CDR2 SVGAGI (reference sequence). The CDR3 contains 14 residues.

This clonotype was counted at least ten times. This beta chain slipped into a library made for alpha chains as a stray read, so its size is not meaningful. The rearrangement uses TRBV5-1 and TRBJ2-7, with TRBD1 matching over 8 bases. Trimming at V came to 3 bases and at J to 5 bases, leaving 7 bases not matched to a gene. The CDR3 loop spans 14 amino acids. Germline lookup yields CDR1 SGHRS and CDR2 YFSETQ. The CDR3 sequence: CASSSDRGVDEQYF. CDR3 nucleotide sequence: TGCGCCAGCAGCTCTGACAGGGGAGTCGACGAGCAGTACTTC.

This clonotype was found many times. This beta chain appears as a stray read in a library generated for alpha chains; its size is not informative. The genes are TRBV7-9 and TRBJ1-4; D is perhaps TRBD1 (5 bases). Germline V gene lookup returns CDR1 SEHNR and CDR2 FQNEAQ (reference sequence). The V gene lost 5 bases and the J gene lost 7 bases, with 14 bases spanning the gap. The CDR3 sequence is 14 residues long. The CDR3 sequence is CASSGWGSGEKLFF. CDR3 bases: TGTGCCAGCAGCGGCTGGGGGTCGGGTGAAAAACTGTTTTTT.

Concerning this clonotype itself: Since the library was made to target alpha chains, this beta chain is a stray read and its abundance is not meaningful. The chain carries TRBV28 and TRBJ2-5; 7 bases are shared with TRBD1. The J segment lost 2 bases and the V segment lost 10 bases, leaving 16 bases of the junction unmatched. CDR3 length: 16 amino acids. CDR1 and CDR2 from the germline V gene are MDHEN and SYDVKM. Here the CDR3 DNA reads TGTGCCACCCCTTCCCCTGAGGGGGCGCGACAAGAGACCCAGTACTTC. Translation: CATPSPEGARQETQYF.

This clonotype rates as medium-sized. For a library built for alpha chains, this beta chain is a stray read; little rests on its size. The chain has TRBV7-2 and TRBJ2-1; 9 positions match TRBD2. This CDR3 spans 15 amino acids. Germline CDR1 reads SGHTA; CDR2 reads FQGNSA. V lost 0 bases, J lost 6 bases, and 3 bases stayed unmatched. For the CDR3, the DNA is TGTGCCAGCAGCTTAGCGAGCGGGGGGCTCAATGAGCAGTTCTTC. It codes for CASSLASGGLNEQFF.

Note on this clonotype: The size of this beta chain means little, since it is a stray read in a library made for alpha chains. This chain joins TRBV20-1 and TRBJ2-7; TRBD2 might be the D (5 bases). The germline V gene encodes CDR1 DFQATT and CDR2 SNEGSKA (reference sequence). Trimming took 5 bases from V and 1 from J, leaving 12 bases between them. This CDR3 has 13 amino acids. The CDR3 spells CSADRESSYEQYF. The CDR3 bases are TGCAGTGCTGATAGGGAGAGTTCCTACGAGCAGTACTTC.

This clonotype appeared a few times. Within a library made for alpha chains, this beta chain is off target, and its count is uninformative. V and J are TRBV20-1 and TRBJ2-3, with D tentatively TRBD1 (6 bases). In germline, CDR1 is DFQATT, CDR2 SNEGSKA (reference sequence). Trimming left V 7 bases short and J 10 bases short, with 24 bases between. CDR3 size: 14 residues. The CDR3 reads CSVSTGWVDSSQYF. In nucleotides, the CDR3 is TGCAGTGTCTCGACAGGTTGGGTCGATTCGTCGCAGTATTTT.

In the case of this clonotype: A library prepared for alpha chains yielded this beta chain as an off-target read; its size is of little meaning. The chain joins TRBV12-3 or TRBV12-4 to TRBJ2-7; no firm D call. The CDR3 totals 15 residues. The V end was cut by 5 bases, the J end by 3 bases, with 17 bases between. The CDR3 region is CASSPSPSVLYEQYF. Here the CDR3 DNA reads TGTGCCAGCAGTCCTTCCCCGAGCGTGCTCTACGAGCAGTACTTC.

This clonotype is deemed medium-sized. This beta chain is off target for a library built for alpha chains, so its abundance means little. This chain connects TRBV28 to TRBJ1-5; D might be TRBD1 (5 bases). This CDR3 has 14 amino acids. V lost 5 bases, J lost 5 bases, and 13 bases lay in between. From germline, CDR1 is MDHEN and CDR2 SYDVKM. The CDR3 protein is CASSPRLGDQPQHF. The CDR3 nucleotides are TGTGCCAGCAGTCCTCGGCTGGGGGATCAGCCCCAGCATTTT.

This clonotype was observed at least ten times. This beta chain represents an off-target read in a library built for alpha chains; its size is of limited meaning. The rearrangement uses TRBV20-1 and TRBJ2-3; D unclear. Germline CDR1 is DFQATT and CDR2 is SNEGSKA (reference sequence). This CDR3 has 12 residues. DNA of the CDR3: TGCAGCTGTTCTGGGTTAACGGATACGCAGTATTTT. It translates to CSCSGLTDTQYF.

This clonotype qualifies as medium-sized. In a library made to pick up alpha chains, this beta chain is a stray read with a size that means little. The V and J genes are TRBV4-2 and TRBJ2-1; D assignment may be TRBD1 or TRBD2 (5 bases each). Germline V gives CDR1 LGHNA, CDR2 YNFKEQ. This CDR3 comprises 15 residues. Between the trimmed V and J ends, which lost 3 bases and 5 bases, there was a span of 14 bases. DNA for the CDR3: TGTGCCAGCAGCCAGGACGGGACGGAAAACAATGAGCAGTTCTTC. Amino acids: CASSQDGTENNEQFF.

Sample share makes this clonotype medium-sized. For a library built for alpha chains, this beta chain is a stray read; little rests on its size. The rearrangement uses TRBV20-1 and TRBJ2-1; no definite D call. CDR1 and CDR2 from the germline V gene are DFQATT and SNEGSKA (reference sequence). V dropped 3 bases and J dropped 5 bases, with 11 bases sitting between them. CDR3 length equals 13 residues. Here the CDR3 DNA reads TGCAGTGCTAGTAAGACTCTCAACAATGAGCAGTTCTTC. Translated, it gives CSASKTLNNEQFF.

This clonotype showed up just a few times. Within a library made for alpha chains, this beta chain is off target, and its count is uninformative. This chain links TRBV29-1 with TRBJ2-1; perhaps TRBD2 as D (5 bases). Germline V gene lookup returns CDR1 SQVTM and CDR2 ANQGSEA. Trimming left V 5 bases short and J 9 bases short, with 20 bases between. The CDR3 length is 14 residues. The CDR3 DNA follows: TGCAGCGTTCAAGGTAGAGGGCGCGGAGGTGAGCAGTTCTTC. Amino acids: CSVQGRGRGGEQFF.

This clonotype has ten or more counts. Because the library targeted alpha chains, this beta chain is an off-target read whose size means little. V usage is TRBV20-1 and J usage is TRBJ1-2; 9 nucleotides align to TRBD1. This CDR3 comprises 15 residues. Trimming at V came to 4 bases and at J to 5 bases, leaving 11 bases not matched to a gene. Germline CDR1 and CDR2: DFQATT and SNEGSKA (reference sequence). CDR3 residues: CSAIPGWTGDYGYTF. CDR3 nucleotides: TGCAGTGCTATCCCAGGCTGGACAGGGGATTATGGCTACACCTTC.

In its sample, this clonotype was seen many times. This beta chain is a stray read from a library made for alpha chains; its abundance is not meaningful. The chain has TRBV11-2 and TRBJ1-1; D possibly corresponds to TRBD1 (5 bases). CDR1 is SGHAT, CDR2 FQNNGV, per germline. The CDR3 sequence is 13 residues long. V was cut by 2 bases and J by 7 bases, with 11 bases left in between. As DNA, the CDR3 is TGTGCCAGCAGCTTAAAGTGGGACGGTGAAGCTTTCTTT. It is translated as CASSLKWDGEAFF.